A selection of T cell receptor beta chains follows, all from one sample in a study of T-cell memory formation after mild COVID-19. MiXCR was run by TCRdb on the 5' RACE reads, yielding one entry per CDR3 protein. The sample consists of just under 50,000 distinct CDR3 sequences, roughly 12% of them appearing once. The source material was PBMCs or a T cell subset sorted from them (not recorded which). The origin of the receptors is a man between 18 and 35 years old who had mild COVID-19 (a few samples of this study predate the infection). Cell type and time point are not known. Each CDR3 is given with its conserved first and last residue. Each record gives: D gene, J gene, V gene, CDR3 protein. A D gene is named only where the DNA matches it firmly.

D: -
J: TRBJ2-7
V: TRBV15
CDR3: CATSRDEVASDYEQYF

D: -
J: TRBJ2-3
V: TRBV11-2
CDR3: CASTWALDTQYF

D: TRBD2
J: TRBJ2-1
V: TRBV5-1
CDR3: CASSLRSGVSYNEQFF

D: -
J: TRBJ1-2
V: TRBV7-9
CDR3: CASSLGVQNYGYTF

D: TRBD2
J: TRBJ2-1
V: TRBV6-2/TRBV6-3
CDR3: CASTTLAGGVKSSYNEQFF

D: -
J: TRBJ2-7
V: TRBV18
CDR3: CASSETRQDDEQYF

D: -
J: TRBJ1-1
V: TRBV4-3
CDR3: CASSQDRGAGTEAFF

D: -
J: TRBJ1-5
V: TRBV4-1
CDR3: CASSPGGIHQPQHF

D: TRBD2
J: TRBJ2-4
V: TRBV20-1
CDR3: CSARDILAENIQYF

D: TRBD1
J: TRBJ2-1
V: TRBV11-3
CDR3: CASSGQGRRGEQFF

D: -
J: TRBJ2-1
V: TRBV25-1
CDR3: CASGGVRGQFF

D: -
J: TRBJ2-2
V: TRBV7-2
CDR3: CASSLAQGPGELFF

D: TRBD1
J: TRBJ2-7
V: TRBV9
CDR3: CASSPRQGAYEQYF

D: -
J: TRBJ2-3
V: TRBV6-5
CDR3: CASYTLKGGRRDTQYF

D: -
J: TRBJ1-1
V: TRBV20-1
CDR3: CSARAPAGLEAFF

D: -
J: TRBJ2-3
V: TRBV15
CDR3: CATSRVGNTDTQYF

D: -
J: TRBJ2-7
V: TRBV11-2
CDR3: CASSPNMISSYEQYF

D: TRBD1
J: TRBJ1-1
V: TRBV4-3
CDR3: CASSPTGGAWDTEAFF

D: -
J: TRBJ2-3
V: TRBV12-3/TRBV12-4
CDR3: CASELYAGSDTQYF

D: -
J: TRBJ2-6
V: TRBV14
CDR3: CASSQGGSGANVLTF

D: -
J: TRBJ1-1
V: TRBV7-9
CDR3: CASSLLRGLNTEAFF

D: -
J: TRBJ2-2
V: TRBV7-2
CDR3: CASTGGRTANTGELFF

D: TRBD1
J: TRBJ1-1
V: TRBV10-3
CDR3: CAISAPTGATEAFF

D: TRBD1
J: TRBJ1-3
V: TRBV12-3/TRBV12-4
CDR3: CASSATGGNTIYF

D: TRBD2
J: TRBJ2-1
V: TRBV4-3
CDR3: CASSQEAGGRNEQFF

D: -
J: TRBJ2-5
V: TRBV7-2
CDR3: CASSLDPTPGTQYF

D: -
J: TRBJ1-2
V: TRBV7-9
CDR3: CASQPIVTGSIAGYTF

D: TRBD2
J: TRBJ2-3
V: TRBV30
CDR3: CAWSVTSAHTDTQYF

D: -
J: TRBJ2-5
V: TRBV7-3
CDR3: CASSPGPQETQYF

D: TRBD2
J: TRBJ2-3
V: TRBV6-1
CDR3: CASSETSGGGGDTQYF

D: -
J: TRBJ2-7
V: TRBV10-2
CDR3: CASSAESYEQYF

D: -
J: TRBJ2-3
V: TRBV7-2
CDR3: CASSPYSTDTQYF

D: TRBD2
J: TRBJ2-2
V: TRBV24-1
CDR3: CATSDSFGGVTGELFF

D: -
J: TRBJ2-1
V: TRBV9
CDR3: CASSVVAGGVNEQFF

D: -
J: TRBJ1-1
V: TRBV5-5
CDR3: CASSLLVSPTEAFF